The 10 T cell receptor beta chains given below trace back to one sample, sequenced in a study of human T cells and chemical hapten exposure. Time point meaning: healthy volunteer bleed at 2 weeks. Unfractionated whole blood was the source of the extracted total RNA. TCRdb processed the RACE reads anew with MiXCR; each CDR3 protein has one entry. The sample contains 75,000 to 100,000 distinct CDR3 sequences, about 8.8% of which appear only once. The sequencing input was whole blood. Source of these receptors: a female donor in good health. Some clones in this sample may be carry-over from other donors' samples.

This clonotype came up a few times. The chain is built from TRBV10-3 and TRBJ2-7, with 7 bases that match TRBD2. The CDR3 has 13 amino acids. V lost 10 bases and J lost 2; bases outside the gene matches: 8. Germline CDR1 reads ENHRY; CDR2 reads SYGVKD. This chain's CDR3 is CASSEREAYEQYF. CDR3 in DNA: TGTGCCAGCAGCGAACGGGAGGCCTACGAGCAGTACTTC.

Many counts were recorded for this clonotype. V and J are TRBV20-1 and TRBJ2-7; 9 positions agree with TRBD1. Trimming took 3 bases from V and 5 from J; bases not matched to a gene: 5. The CDR3 is 13 amino acids. The V gene's germline CDR1 is DFQATT and CDR2 SNEGSKA (reference sequence). The CDR3 reads CSARGQGGHEQYF. CDR3 bases: TGCAGTGCTAGGGGACAGGGAGGCCACGAGCAGTACTTC.

This clonotype was recorded a few times. V gene TRBV9 combines with J gene TRBJ2-1, with D possibly TRBD1 on 5 matching bases. V was trimmed by 0 bases and J by 6 bases, leaving 7 bases between them. The CDR3 spans 13 residues. Germline CDR1 and CDR2: SGDLS and YYNGEE. The CDR3 DNA reads TGTGCCAGCAGCGTAGTACAGGCCAATGAGCAGTTCTTC. Amino acids: CASSVVQANEQFF.

This clonotype was detected only a few times. V gene TRBV19 combines with J gene TRBJ1-5, with a tentative D call TRBD1 (6 bases). The V end lost 3 bases, the J end lost 2 bases, and 17 bases lay between the germline ends. Germline values: CDR1 LNHDA, CDR2 SQIVND (reference sequence). The CDR3 consists of 17 residues. The CDR3 region has the DNA TGTGCCAGTAGTATTTGGGGGGGGGGGGCTGGCAATCAGCCCCAGCATTTT. Translation gives CASSIWGGGAGNQPQHF.

There are many counts of this clonotype. The chain employs TRBV2 and TRBJ1-6, with 8 bases lining up with TRBD1. Germline V lookup: CDR1 SNHLY, CDR2 FYNNEI. The CDR3 loop spans 15 amino acids. The junction had 4 bases not matched to a gene; V was cut back by 6 bases and J by 3 bases. The CDR3 DNA sequence: TGTGCCAGCAGGGGGACAGGCAACTATAATTCACCCCTCCACTTT. Protein: CASRGTGNYNSPLHF.

In DNA form, the CDR3 reads TGTGCCAGCGGCCCAGCGGGAGGCGGGCGAGAGACCCAGTACTTC. It is translated as CASGPAGGGRETQYF. The V call is TRBV12-3 or TRBV12-4, the J call TRBJ2-5; 9 bases match TRBD2. V was clipped by 8 bases and J by 4 bases; unmatched bases: 11. CDR3 size: 15 residues.

There are many counts of this clonotype. This chain connects TRBV24-1 to TRBJ1-5, with D uncertain. The CDR3 is 15 amino acids. Germline loops: CDR1 KGHDR, CDR2 SFDVKD. Trimming shortened V by 2 bases and J by 1 base, and 8 bases separated the two germline ends. CDR3 amino acids: CATSDSGRSNQPQHF. DNA for the CDR3: TGTGCCACCAGTGATTCGGGAAGAAGCAATCAGCCCCAGCATTTT.

This clonotype was seen at least ten times. The chain is built from TRBV2 and TRBJ1-2, with unresolved D. Trimming took 6 bases from V and 8 from J, leaving 16 bases between them. The CDR3 is made up of 13 amino acids. Germline values: CDR1 SNHLY, CDR2 FYNNEI. The CDR3 nucleotides are TGTGCCAGCAGGCTGACGCTTGCGCGGGGCTACACCTTC. Translation gives CASRLTLARGYTF.

This clonotype was found many times. The V gene is TRBV4-3, the J gene TRBJ2-7; tentative D call: TRBD2 (6 bases). The CDR3 loop spans 16 amino acids. V lost 1 base, J lost 2 bases, and 15 bases lay in between. Germline V CDR1 and CDR2: LGHNA, YSLEER. The CDR3 nucleotides read TGCGCCAGCAGCCAAGGTATCGGGGGAAGTCCCTACGAGCAGTACTTC. Translated: CASSQGIGGSPYEQYF.

The gene calls are TRBV7-2 and TRBJ2-2; D remains ambiguous. Per the germline V gene, CDR1 is SGHTA and CDR2 is FQGNSA. Between the trimmed V and J ends, which lost 1 base and 9 bases, there was a span of 12 bases. CDR3 size: 14 residues. The CDR3 is CASSLVQGNWELFF. The DNA for the CDR3 is TGTGCCAGCAGCTTAGTTCAAGGAAACTGGGAGCTGTTTTTT. Using reference TRBV7-2 and TRBJ2-2 for the parts outside the CDR3, the full variable domain is GAGVSQSPSNKVTEKGKDVELRCDPISGHTALYWYRQSLGQGLEFLIYFQGNSAPDKSGLPSDRFSAERTGGSVSTLTIQRTQQEDSAVYLCASSLVQGNWELFFGEGSRLTVL.